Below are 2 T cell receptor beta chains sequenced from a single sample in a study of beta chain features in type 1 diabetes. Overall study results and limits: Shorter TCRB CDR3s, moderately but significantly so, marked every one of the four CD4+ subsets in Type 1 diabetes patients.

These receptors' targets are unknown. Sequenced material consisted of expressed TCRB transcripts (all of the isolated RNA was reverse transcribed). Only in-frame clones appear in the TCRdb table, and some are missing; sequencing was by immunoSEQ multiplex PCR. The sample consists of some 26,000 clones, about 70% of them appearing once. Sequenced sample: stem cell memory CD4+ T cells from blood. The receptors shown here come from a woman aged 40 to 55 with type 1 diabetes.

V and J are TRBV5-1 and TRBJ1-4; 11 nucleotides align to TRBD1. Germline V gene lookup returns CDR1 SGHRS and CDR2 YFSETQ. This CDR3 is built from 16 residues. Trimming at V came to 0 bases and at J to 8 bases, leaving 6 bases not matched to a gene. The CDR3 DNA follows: TGCGCCAGCAGCTTGGGGACAGGGGGCGCGGAAGAAAAACTGTTTTTT. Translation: CASSLGTGGAEEKLFF.

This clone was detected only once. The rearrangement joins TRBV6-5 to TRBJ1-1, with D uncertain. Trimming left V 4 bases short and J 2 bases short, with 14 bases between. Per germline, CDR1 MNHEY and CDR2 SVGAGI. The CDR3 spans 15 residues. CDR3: CASSSELRPNTEAFF. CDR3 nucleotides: TGTGCCAGCAGTTCCGAACTCCGCCCCAACACTGAAGCTTTCTTT.